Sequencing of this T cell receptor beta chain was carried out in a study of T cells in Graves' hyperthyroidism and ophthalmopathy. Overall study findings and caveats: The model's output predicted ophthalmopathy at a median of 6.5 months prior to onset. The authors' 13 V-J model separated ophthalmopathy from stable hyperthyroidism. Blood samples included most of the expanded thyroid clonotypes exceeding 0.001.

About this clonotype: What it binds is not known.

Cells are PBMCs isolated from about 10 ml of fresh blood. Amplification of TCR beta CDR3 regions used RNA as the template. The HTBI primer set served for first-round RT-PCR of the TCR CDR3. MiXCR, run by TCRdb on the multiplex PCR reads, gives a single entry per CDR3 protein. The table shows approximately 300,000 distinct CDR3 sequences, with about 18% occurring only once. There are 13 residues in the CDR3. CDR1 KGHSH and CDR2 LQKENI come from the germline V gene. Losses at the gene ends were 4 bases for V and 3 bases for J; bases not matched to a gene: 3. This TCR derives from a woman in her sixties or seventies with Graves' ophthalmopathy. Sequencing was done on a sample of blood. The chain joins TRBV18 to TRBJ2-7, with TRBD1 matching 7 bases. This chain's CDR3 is CASSLGQNYEQYF. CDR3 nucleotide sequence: TGTGCCAGCTCACTGGGACAGAACTACGAGCAGTACTTC.